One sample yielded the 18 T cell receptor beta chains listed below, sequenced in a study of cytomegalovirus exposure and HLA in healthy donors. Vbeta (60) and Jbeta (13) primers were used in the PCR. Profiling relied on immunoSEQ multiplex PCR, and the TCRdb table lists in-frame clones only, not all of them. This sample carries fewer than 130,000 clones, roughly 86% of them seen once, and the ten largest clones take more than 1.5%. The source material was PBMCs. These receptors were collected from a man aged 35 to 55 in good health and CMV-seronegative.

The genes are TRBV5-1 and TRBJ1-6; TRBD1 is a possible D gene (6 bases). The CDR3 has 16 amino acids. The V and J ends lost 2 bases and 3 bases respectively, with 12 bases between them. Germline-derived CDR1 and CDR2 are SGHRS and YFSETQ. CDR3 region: CASSFETGFYNSPLHF. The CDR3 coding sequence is TGCGCCAGCAGCTTTGAGACAGGATTCTATAATTCACCCCTCCACTTT.

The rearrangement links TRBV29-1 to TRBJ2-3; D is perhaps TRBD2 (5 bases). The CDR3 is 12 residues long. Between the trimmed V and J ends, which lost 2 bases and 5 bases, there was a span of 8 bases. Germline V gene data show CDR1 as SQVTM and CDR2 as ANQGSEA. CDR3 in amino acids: CSVEKGGDTQYF. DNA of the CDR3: TGCAGCGTTGAAAAAGGAGGAGATACGCAGTATTTT.

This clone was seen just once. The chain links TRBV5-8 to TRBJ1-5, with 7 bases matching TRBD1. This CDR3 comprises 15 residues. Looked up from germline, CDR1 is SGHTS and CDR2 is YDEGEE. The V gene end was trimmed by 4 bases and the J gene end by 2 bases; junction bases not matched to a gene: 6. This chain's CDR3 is CASSAGGNRNQPQHF. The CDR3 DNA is TGTGCCAGCAGCGCAGGGGGGAATCGCAATCAGCCCCAGCATTTT.

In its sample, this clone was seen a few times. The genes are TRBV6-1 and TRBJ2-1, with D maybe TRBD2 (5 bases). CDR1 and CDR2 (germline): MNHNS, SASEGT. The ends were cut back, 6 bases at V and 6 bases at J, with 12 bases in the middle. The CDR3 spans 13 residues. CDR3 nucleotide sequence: TGTGCCAGCAGCCCCACGGGATCCAATGAGCAGTTCTTC. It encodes CASSPTGSNEQFF.

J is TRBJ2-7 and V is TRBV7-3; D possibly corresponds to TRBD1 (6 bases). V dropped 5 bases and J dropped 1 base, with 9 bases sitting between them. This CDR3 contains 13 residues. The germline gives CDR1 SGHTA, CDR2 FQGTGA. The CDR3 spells CASSATGSYEQYF. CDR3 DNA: TGTGCCAGCAGCGCGACAGGTTCCTACGAGCAGTACTTC.

CDR3 amino acids: CASSGPSYEQYF. CDR3 DNA: TGTGCCAGCAGTGGCCCCTCGTACGAGCAGTACTTC. The V call is TRBV28, the J call TRBJ2-7; D is uncertain. The CDR3 extends over 12 amino acids. Trimming left V 5 bases short and J 4 bases short, with 9 bases between. The germline V gene encodes CDR1 MDHEN and CDR2 SYDVKM.

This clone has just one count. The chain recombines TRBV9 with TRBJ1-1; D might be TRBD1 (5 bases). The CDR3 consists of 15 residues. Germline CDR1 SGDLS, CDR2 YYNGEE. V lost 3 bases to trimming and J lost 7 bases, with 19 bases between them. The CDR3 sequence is CASSEARAGYGEAFF. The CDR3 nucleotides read TGTGCCAGCAGCGAGGCCCGGGCAGGGTATGGTGAAGCTTTCTTT.

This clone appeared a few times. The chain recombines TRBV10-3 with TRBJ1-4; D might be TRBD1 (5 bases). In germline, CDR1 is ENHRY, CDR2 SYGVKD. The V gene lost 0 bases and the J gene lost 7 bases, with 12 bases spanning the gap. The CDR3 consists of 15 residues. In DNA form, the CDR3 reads TGTGCCATCAGTGAGTCGAAGGGGTTCGGTGAAAAACTGTTTTTT. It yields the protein CAISESKGFGEKLFF.

The CDR3 protein is CASSLRDRVSNEQFF. Here the CDR3 DNA reads TGTGCCAGCAGCTTGAGGGACAGAGTGTCCAATGAGCAGTTCTTC. This chain links TRBV5-4 with TRBJ2-1; 7 bases fit TRBD1. This CDR3 contains 15 residues. CDR1 is SGHNT, CDR2 YYREEE, per germline (reference sequence). J was trimmed by 6 bases and V by 1 base; bases with no gene match: 7.

In nucleotides, the CDR3 is TGCAGCGTTGAACGCGGGGGCGGTGGAAACACCATATATTTT. Its protein product is CSVERGGGGNTIYF. The chain employs TRBV29-1 and TRBJ1-3; tentatively, D is TRBD1 (6 bases). The CDR3 is made up of 14 amino acids. The V gene lost 2 bases and the J gene lost 3 bases, with 11 bases spanning the gap. From germline, CDR1 is SQVTM and CDR2 ANQGSEA.

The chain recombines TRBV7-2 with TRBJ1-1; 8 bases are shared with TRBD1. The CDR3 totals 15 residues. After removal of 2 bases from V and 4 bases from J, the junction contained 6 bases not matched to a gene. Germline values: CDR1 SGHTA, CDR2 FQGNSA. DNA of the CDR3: TGTGCCAGCAGCTTACAGGGGGCGCCGGTCACTGAAGCTTTCTTT. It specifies CASSLQGAPVTEAFF. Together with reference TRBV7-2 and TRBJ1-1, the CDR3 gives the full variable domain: GAGVSQSPSNKVTEKGKDVELRCDPISGHTALYWYRQSLGQGLEFLIYFQGNSAPDKSGLPSDRFSAERTGGSVSTLTIQRTQQEDSAVYLCASSLQGAPVTEAFFGQGTRLTVV.

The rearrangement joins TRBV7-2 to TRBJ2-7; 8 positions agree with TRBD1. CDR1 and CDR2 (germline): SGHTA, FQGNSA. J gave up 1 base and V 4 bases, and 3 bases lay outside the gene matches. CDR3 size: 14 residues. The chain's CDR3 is CASSSRDRSYEQYF. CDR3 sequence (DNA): TGTGCCAGCAGCTCCCGGGACAGGTCCTACGAGCAGTACTTC.

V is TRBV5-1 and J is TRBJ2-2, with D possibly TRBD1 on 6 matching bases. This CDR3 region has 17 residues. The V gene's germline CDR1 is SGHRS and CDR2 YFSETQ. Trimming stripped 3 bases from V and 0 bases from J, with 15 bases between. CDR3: CASSYATGRTNTGELFF. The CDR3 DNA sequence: TGCGCCAGCAGCTATGCAACAGGGCGGACGAACACCGGGGAGCTGTTTTTT.

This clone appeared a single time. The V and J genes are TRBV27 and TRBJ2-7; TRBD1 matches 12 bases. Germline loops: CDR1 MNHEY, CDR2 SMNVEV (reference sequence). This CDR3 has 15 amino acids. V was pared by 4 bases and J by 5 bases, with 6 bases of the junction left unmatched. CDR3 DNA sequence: TGTGCCAGCAGTTCCTATCGGGACAGGGGGCACGAGCAGTACTTC. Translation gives CASSSYRDRGHEQYF.

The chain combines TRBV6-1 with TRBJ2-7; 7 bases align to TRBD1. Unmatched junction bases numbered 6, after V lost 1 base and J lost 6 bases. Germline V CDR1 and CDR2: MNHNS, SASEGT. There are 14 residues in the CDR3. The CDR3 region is CASSEGQGASEQYF. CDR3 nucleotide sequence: TGTGCCAGCAGTGAAGGACAGGGAGCTTCCGAGCAGTACTTC.

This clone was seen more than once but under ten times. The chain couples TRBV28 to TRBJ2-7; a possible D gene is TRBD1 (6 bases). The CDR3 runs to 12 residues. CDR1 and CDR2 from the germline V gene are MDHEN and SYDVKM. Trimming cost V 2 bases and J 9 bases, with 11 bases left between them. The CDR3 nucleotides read TGTGCCAGCAGTTTACTCAGGGGCTGGCAGTACTTC. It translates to CASSLLRGWQYF.

The CDR3 here is CASSPGDSGNQPQHF. The CDR3 DNA reads as TGTGCCAGCAGCCCCGGGGACAGCGGCAATCAGCCCCAGCATTTT. This chain uses TRBV4-2 with TRBJ1-5; 7 positions match TRBD1. The V gene end was trimmed by 4 bases and the J gene end by 2 bases; junction bases not matched to a gene: 5. This CDR3 is built from 15 residues. Germline V gene lookup returns CDR1 LGHNA and CDR2 YNFKEQ.

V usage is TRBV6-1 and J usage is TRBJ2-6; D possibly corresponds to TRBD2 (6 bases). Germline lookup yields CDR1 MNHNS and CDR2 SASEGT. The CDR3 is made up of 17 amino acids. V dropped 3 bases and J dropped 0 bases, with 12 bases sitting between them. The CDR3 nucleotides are TGTGCCAGCAGTGAGGGGACTTTACGCTCTGGGGCCAACGTCCTGACTTTC. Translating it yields CASSEGTLRSGANVLTF.